The 10 T cell receptor beta chains presented below share a single source sample, sequenced in a study of cytomegalovirus exposure and HLA in healthy donors. Primers: 60 Vbeta forward and 13 Jbeta reverse. The repertoire was sequenced with immunoSEQ multiplex PCR; TCRdb's copy has only in-frame clones and lacks some. The sample records 130,000 or so clones, around 80% being singletons. The sample was PBMCs. The source of these receptors is a woman aged 18-29 years in good health and CMV-seropositive.

The table lists this clone with a count of one. This rearrangement joins TRBV28 to TRBJ1-3, with D perhaps TRBD1 (6 bases). Germline loops: CDR1 MDHEN, CDR2 SYDVKM. This CDR3 has 14 amino acids. V lost 7 bases to trimming and J lost 2 bases, with 12 bases between them. The CDR3 sequence is CASTQGGAGNTIYF. For the CDR3, the DNA is TGTGCCAGCACCCAAGGGGGAGCTGGAAACACCATATATTTT.

The chain joins TRBV4-1 to TRBJ1-2; 8 bases align to TRBD1. Germline V gene sequence: CDR1 MGHRA, CDR2 YSYEKL. This CDR3 comprises 16 residues. V was pared by 1 base and J by 4 bases, with 8 bases of the junction left unmatched. The CDR3 spells CASSQGQGAYSYGYTF. CDR3 in DNA: TGCGCCAGCAGCCAAGGGCAGGGGGCCTACAGCTATGGCTACACCTTC.

The CDR3 loop is CASSQHFGGGYTGELFF. In DNA, the CDR3 is TGTGCCAGCAGTCAACACTTTGGGGGGGGATACACCGGGGAGCTGTTTTTT. This chain uses TRBV27 with TRBJ2-2, with TRBD2 matching over 7 bases. The V segment lost 5 bases and the J segment 3 bases; nucleotides outside the gene matches: 12. Germline V gene lookup returns CDR1 MNHEY and CDR2 SMNVEV (reference sequence). CDR3 length: 17 residues.

The chain is built from TRBV11-2 and TRBJ2-1; 8 positions agree with TRBD1. This CDR3 has 16 amino acids. V shed 0 bases, J shed 9 bases, and the junction held 10 bases outside the gene matches. From germline, CDR1 is SGHAT and CDR2 FQNNGV. The CDR3 here is CASSLDPLPGGGEQFF. As DNA, the CDR3 is TGTGCCAGCAGCTTAGATCCCCTCCCAGGGGGCGGTGAGCAGTTCTTC.

This chain uses TRBV6-6 with TRBJ2-3; weak D call: TRBD1 (7 bases). Germline CDR1 is MNHNY and CDR2 is SVGAGI (reference sequence). The CDR3 runs 14 residues. V lost 6 bases to trimming and J lost 2 bases, with 12 bases between them. This CDR3 is CASSDREATDTQYF. The CDR3 DNA follows: TGTGCCAGCAGCGACAGGGAGGCCACAGATACGCAGTATTTT.

CDR3 DNA: TGTGCCAGCAGTTACGTTAGGACAGGGGGGTCCTATGGCTACACCTTC. It translates to CASSYVRTGGSYGYTF. The gene calls are TRBV6-9 and TRBJ1-2; the match to TRBD1 covers 10 bases. CDR3 size: 16 residues. CDR1 is MNHGY, CDR2 SVAAGI, per germline. The trim removed 3 bases at V and 4 bases at J, leaving 8 bases unmatched.

This clone showed up just a few times. This may be a read error: a much more frequent sequence differs by one nucleotide. The J gene is TRBJ2-1, the V gene TRBV4-2, with 8 bases fitting TRBD2. CDR1 LGHNA and CDR2 YNFKEQ come from the germline V gene. Trimming at V came to 0 bases and at J to 15 bases, leaving 22 bases not matched to a gene. This CDR3 has 18 amino acids. CDR3 DNA: TGTGCCAGCAGCCAAGAGATTAGCGGGGCGCCCTTCGATACGAGCAGGTTCTTC. This translates into CASSQEISGAPFDTSRFF.

The V call is TRBV6-1, the J call TRBJ2-3, with 9 bases fitting TRBD1. The ends lost 1 base at V and 4 bases at J; junction bases unmatched: 0. The length of the CDR3 is 14 residues. The germline V gene encodes CDR1 MNHNS and CDR2 SASEGT. In DNA, the CDR3 is TGTGCCAGCAGTGAAGACAGGGGGCCAGATACGCAGTATTTT. The encoded protein is CASSEDRGPDTQYF.

This chain uses TRBV6-1 with TRBJ1-4; no clear D. This CDR3 region has 13 residues. V lost 1 base, J lost 10 bases, and 10 bases lay in between. CDR1 is MNHNS and CDR2 is SASEGT in the germline V gene. CDR3 sequence (DNA): TGTGCCAGCAGTGAAGGCCCCTCGGGAAAACTGTTTTTT. Encoded protein: CASSEGPSGKLFF.

The chain has TRBV9 and TRBJ1-6; D gene unclear. Germline V lookup: CDR1 SGDLS, CDR2 YYNGEE. This CDR3 region has 14 residues. Trimming left V 4 bases short and J 9 bases short, with 14 bases between. The CDR3, as DNA: TGTGCCAGCAGCCCTGCCCGGGAGAGTTCACCCCTCCACTTT. Translating it yields CASSPARESSPLHF.